This T cell receptor (beta chain) appears in the sequencing data of a study of T cell responses to AZD1222 COVID-19 vaccine. Study overall: The analysis combined second doses at about 4 or about 12 weeks.

Findings and limits, study-wide: Among those given AZD1222, only 5 to 7 were seropositive at baseline. Females outnumbered males among donors, who were mostly white British; clonal diversity was possibly underestimated. Researchers report vaccine-associated CD4 TCRs spanning spike, with dominance at 160-218 and 743-854.

Profiled with immunoSEQ multiplex PCR; TCRdb holds only in-frame clones, not every one. The data contain 110,000 to 150,000 clones, 80% to 95% of them singletons. Unmatched junction bases numbered 9, after V lost 0 bases and J lost 8 bases. The CDR3 extends over 16 amino acids. CDR1 is SGHRS, CDR2 YFSETQ, per germline. With respect to this clone: Its antigen remains unknown.

The rearrangement uses TRBV5-1 and TRBJ2-1; 9 bases are a match to TRBD2. The sequenced sample was peripheral blood, obtained on day 0 of AZD1222 vaccination. The sequence was obtained from an adult in good health. CDR3 residues: CASSLEVTSGLHEQFF. The CDR3 DNA sequence: TGCGCCAGCAGCTTGGAAGTGACTAGCGGCCTCCATGAGCAGTTCTTC.